This T cell receptor beta chain is from a study of blood T cells in healthy people across ages (dated by TCRdb to between 2014 and 2017). Some background on the complete study: In model experiments, roughly one uniquely barcoded TCR beta cDNA molecule per two T cells was captured by template switching. To track age-related changes in TCR beta repertoire diversity, the study relied on deep sequencing normalized with unique cDNA molecular identifiers. Four age groups were formed from the donors: young (average about 16 years), middle-aged (roughly 38), aged (62) and long-lived (about 80). To avoid experimental bias, donors of different ages were spread randomly across the sequencing lanes. Two additional independent replicas of 1 million unique cDNA reads from the same blood draw were analyzed for two donors (one aged 18 to 29 and one aged 80 or older).

Systemically healthy Caucasian individuals from Russia, some 36 in total and aged roughly 6 to 100 years, were included as donors. Ten milliliters of peripheral blood were drawn from each donor into EDTA-treated Vacutainer tubes. PBMCs were isolated by Ficoll-Paque density-gradient centrifugation, with at least 6.5 million obtained per sample. Total RNA was extracted from PBMCs with Trizol reagent, with at least 5 micrograms obtained per sample. For every donor, an aliquot of PBMCs went through flow cytometry to measure the percentages of naive CD45RAhigh/CD27high T cells. Broader findings and caveats from the paper: Estimates of total diversity based on one million sequenced T cells were considered lower bounds and underestimates. Because the CMV infection status of the donors was unknown, age-related changes in expanded clonotypes may potentially have been confounded. Compared with the aged group, more naive CD4+ T cells, fewer expanded clones and increased TCR diversity were shown by the long-lived group, suggesting age selection. A strong correlation was found between observed TCR beta diversity and the percentage of naive T cells measured by flow cytometry. Since profiling was done on bulk unsorted PBMCs, naive and antigen-experienced compartments could not be conclusively compared. Observed TCR beta diversity per million T cells fell roughly linearly with age, and a significant reduction was already apparent by age roughly 40.

V and J lose 2 bases and 6 bases, and a span of 10 bases separates them. From the cysteine up to the phenylalanine, the CDR3 has a length of 13 residues. The only DNA kept is the CDR3, 39 bases in frame from the first base. CDR1 and CDR2, looked up from the germline V gene, are LGHNA and YNFKEQ. Library preparation was by 5' RACE. The sequencing machine was an Illumina HiSeq 2500. A second PCR of roughly 6 to 11 cycles was run with a J-beta primer mix and a sample-barcoded 5' primer. A template-switch 5' adaptor carrying 12 random nucleotides introduced a unique molecular identifier onto each TCR beta cDNA molecule. At least 2.5 million CDR3-containing paired-end reads were obtained from each sample. The Mint cDNA synthesis kit, primed by a TRBC-specific oligonucleotide, was used to synthesize first-strand cDNA from all RNA. Following uracil-DNA glycosylase treatment, a first 18-cycle PCR with universal primers M1SS and BC2_uni_R was performed on all cDNA. On the authors' methods: For normalization, 1 million high-quality reads, each with a distinct molecular identifier, were randomly selected from each sample. Instead of being binned into consensus sequences, reads with shared molecular identifiers were discarded. MiTCR, with a Q25 quality threshold and the strictest error-elimination algorithm, was used for CDR3 identification, clonotype clustering and error correction. A nonparametric unseen species model with Euler transformation was used to estimate a lower bound on total TCR beta diversity. TCRdb trimmed the raw reads at Q25, called clones with MiXCR and kept productive beta chains. Rows are combined by CDR3 protein, so each entry shows the most common genes and DNA. The V and J calls, along with clone size, are taken from TCRdb and not from the paper's own processing. The sample table holds 550,000 to 700,000 distinct CDR3 sequences, of which 27% were seen once. Around 18% of the sample is in the top ten clones.

This clonotype was seen only a few times. Its binding antigen is unknown. No much larger clone is present one base from it, and per-base qualities are unavailable. The V gene is TRBV4-2 and the J gene is TRBJ1-1; matching of 5 bases hints at TRBD1 as the D gene. The source material was blood. This TCR was sampled from a woman between 65 and 79 years old in good health. The CDR3 protein: CASSQQGSAEAFF. DNA sequence: TGTGCCAGCAGCCAACAGGGATCGGCTGAAGCTTTCTTT.